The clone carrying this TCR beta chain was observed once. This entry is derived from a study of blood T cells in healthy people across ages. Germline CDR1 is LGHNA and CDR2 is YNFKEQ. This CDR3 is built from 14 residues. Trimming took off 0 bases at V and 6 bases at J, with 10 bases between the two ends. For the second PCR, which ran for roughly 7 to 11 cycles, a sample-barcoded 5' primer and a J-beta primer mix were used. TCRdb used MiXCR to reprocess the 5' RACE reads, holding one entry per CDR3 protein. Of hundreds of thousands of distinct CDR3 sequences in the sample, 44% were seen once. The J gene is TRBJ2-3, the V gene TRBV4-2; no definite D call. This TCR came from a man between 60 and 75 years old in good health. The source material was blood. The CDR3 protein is CASSQEGSWDTQYF. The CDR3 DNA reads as TGTGCCAGCAGCCAAGAGGGCAGTTGGGATACGCAGTATTTT.